This T cell receptor (beta chain) comes out of a study of human T cells and chemical hapten exposure. For the study at large: Alopecia areata, totalis or universalis affected patients who were mostly female. General study findings and limits: TCRs at a frequency above 1 in 1000 stayed unchanged with DPC sensitization. Among expanded TCRs, significantly more large CDR3 similarity clusters formed than among controls.

This CDR3 contains 12 residues. Per the germline V gene, CDR1 is SQVTM and CDR2 is ANQGSEA. Trimming pared 5 bases from V and 1 base from J, leaving 8 bases between. Concerning this clonotype itself: The antigen is undetermined.

TCRdb reanalysed the RACE reads using MiXCR and keeps one entry per CDR3 protein. The sample carries over 65,000 distinct CDR3 sequences, roughly 11% recorded once. Time point described: patch test 2, 6 weeks after DPC sensitization. Treatment: therapeutic diphenylcyclopropenone sensitization with weekly scalp DPC. Whole blood, unfractionated, served as the material for total RNA extraction. The clonotype originates from a man in his late teens or twenties with alopecia areata. Some clones in this sample may be carry-over from other donors' samples. The chain links TRBV29-1 to TRBJ2-5; D unclear. Sample: whole blood, taken in connection with sensitization to the hapten diphenylcyclopropenone (DPC). CDR3 nucleotides: TGCAGCGTTTGGTGGAGCCAAGAGACCCAGTACTTC. Translated: CSVWWSQETQYF.